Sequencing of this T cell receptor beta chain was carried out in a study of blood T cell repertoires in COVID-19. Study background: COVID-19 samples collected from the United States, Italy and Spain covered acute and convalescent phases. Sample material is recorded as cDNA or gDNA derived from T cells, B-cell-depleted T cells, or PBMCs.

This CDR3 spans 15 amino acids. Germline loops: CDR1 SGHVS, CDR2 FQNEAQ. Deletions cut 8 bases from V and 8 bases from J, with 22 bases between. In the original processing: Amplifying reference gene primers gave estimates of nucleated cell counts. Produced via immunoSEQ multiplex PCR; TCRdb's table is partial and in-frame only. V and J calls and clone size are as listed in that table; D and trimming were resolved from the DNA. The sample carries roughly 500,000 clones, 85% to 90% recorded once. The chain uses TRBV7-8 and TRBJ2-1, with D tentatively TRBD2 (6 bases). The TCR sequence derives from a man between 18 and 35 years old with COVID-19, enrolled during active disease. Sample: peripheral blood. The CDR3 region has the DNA TGTGCCAGCCACAAGGGCCGGGGCTCGGGGGATGAGCAGTTCTTC. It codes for CASHKGRGSGDEQFF.